The 7 T cell receptor beta chains presented below share a single source sample, sequenced in a study of T-cell memory formation after mild COVID-19. TCRdb processed the 5' RACE reads anew with MiXCR; each CDR3 protein has one entry. The sample holds approximately 150,000 distinct CDR3 sequences; about 14% are singletons and the top ten take 14%. The specimen sequenced was PBMCs or a T cell subset sorted from them (not recorded which). The origin of the receptors is an adult woman who had mild COVID-19 (a few samples of this study predate the infection). Cell type and time point are not known.

In this sample, this clonotype turned up a few times. The gene calls are TRBV19 and TRBJ2-7, with no clear D. CDR1 is LNHDA, CDR2 SQIVND, per germline (reference sequence). Trimming removed 3 bases at V and 1 base at J, with 7 bases between. The CDR3 runs 13 residues. The CDR3 loop is CASSMGSSYEQYF. The CDR3 DNA reads as TGTGCCAGTAGTATGGGATCATCCTACGAGCAGTACTTC.

This sequence joins TRBV12-3 or TRBV12-4 and TRBJ2-5, with TRBD1 as a possible D gene (6 bases). CDR3 length: 15 amino acids. The V end was cut by 4 bases, the J end by 1 base, with 13 bases between. CDR3 sequence: CASSSRTAGQETQYF. CDR3 nucleotides: TGTGCCAGCAGTTCACGGACAGCAGGCCAAGAGACCCAGTACTTC.

This clonotype appeared a few times. The CDR3 nucleotides read TGTGCCAGCAGCTTAGCGGGGCAGCGCACAGATACGCAGTATTTT. This encodes CASSLAGQRTDTQYF. The chain carries TRBV7-6 and TRBJ2-3, with D possibly TRBD1 on 5 matching bases. CDR3 length: 15 amino acids. V lost 0 bases and J 1 base, leaving 8 bases between the germline ends. Germline V CDR1 and CDR2: SGHVS, FNYEAQ.

A few counts support this clonotype. J is TRBJ2-3 and V is TRBV2, with 7 bases lining up with TRBD1. The germline gives CDR1 SNHLY, CDR2 FYNNEI. V lost 7 bases, J lost 4 bases, and 5 bases stayed unmatched. The CDR3 covers 13 residues. CDR3 in amino acids: CASKDREADTQYF. The CDR3 DNA reads TGTGCCAGCAAAGACAGGGAAGCAGATACGCAGTATTTT.

The chain is built from TRBV18 and TRBJ2-1, with 8 bases identical to TRBD2. The CDR3 spans 13 residues. Germline CDR1 and CDR2: KGHSH and LQKENI. V was clipped by 3 bases and J by 10 bases; unmatched bases: 5. Written as DNA, the CDR3 is TGTGCCAGCTCACCCACGGGGGGGCAAGAGCAGTTCTTC. Its protein is CASSPTGGQEQFF.

In its sample, this clonotype was seen many times. The chain is built from TRBV18 and TRBJ1-3, with D tentatively TRBD1 (5 bases). CDR3 length: 15 residues. With 2 bases removed from V and 4 bases from J, the gap between germline ends came to 12 bases. Germline CDR1 and CDR2: KGHSH and LQKENI. The CDR3 spells CASSPNQGHGNTIYF. CDR3 bases: TGTGCCAGCTCACCAAATCAGGGTCACGGAAACACCATATATTTT.

This clonotype has just a few counts. The chain uses TRBV24-1 and TRBJ2-7, with TRBD2 matching over 8 bases. The germline gives CDR1 KGHDR, CDR2 SFDVKD. J gave up 0 bases and V 4 bases, and 4 bases lay outside the gene matches. This CDR3 spans 15 amino acids. CDR3 sequence (DNA): TGTGCCACCAGTGACCCGAGCGGGGGCTCCTACGAGCAGTACTTC. Amino acids: CATSDPSGGSYEQYF.